The 17 T cell receptor beta chains in this list originate from one sample, sequenced in a study of blood T cell repertoires in COVID-19. Some clones are missing from TCRdb's copy, which holds only in-frame ones; the method was immunoSEQ multiplex PCR. The table lists a few hundred thousand clones, 89% of them singletons. Sequenced material: peripheral blood. Receptors were obtained from a woman between 35 and 50 years old who had recovered from COVID-19.

The chain employs TRBV19 and TRBJ2-1; 10 nucleotides line up with TRBD2. The CDR3 sequence is 17 residues long. The germline V gene has CDR1 LNHDA and CDR2 SQIVND (reference sequence). With 8 bases clipped from V and 6 bases from J, the junction kept 16 bases outside the gene matches. The CDR3 spells CASQPLTSGTMGNEQFF. Written as DNA, the CDR3 is TGTGCCAGTCAGCCTCTTACTAGCGGGACAATGGGCAATGAGCAGTTCTTC.

The rearrangement joins TRBV30 to TRBJ2-2; D gene ambiguous. The germline V gene encodes CDR1 GTSNPN and CDR2 SVGIG (reference sequence). The V end was cut by 0 bases, the J end by 5 bases, with 7 bases between. The length of the CDR3 is 13 residues. CDR3 in amino acids: CAWSVTQTGELFF. The CDR3 region has the DNA TGTGCCTGGAGTGTCACACAGACCGGGGAGCTGTTTTTT.

This chain links TRBV5-1 with TRBJ2-7; 9 nucleotides match TRBD1. In germline, CDR1 is SGHRS, CDR2 YFSETQ. J lost 3 bases, V lost 2 bases, and 6 bases had no gene match. The CDR3 is 15 amino acids. CDR3: CASSLGGTGSYEQYV. The CDR3 DNA follows: TGCGCCAGCAGCTTAGGAGGGACAGGGAGCTACGAGCAGTACGTC.

This clone showed up just a few times. The CDR3 nucleotides read TGCGCCACCTCTCCGGGAGACTCCTACAATGAGCAGTTCTTC. It specifies CATSPGDSYNEQFF. V gene TRBV5-1 combines with J gene TRBJ2-1; possible D gene TRBD2, 6 bases. The CDR3 contains 14 residues. Germline-derived CDR1 and CDR2 are SGHRS and YFSETQ. The germline V and J ends were trimmed by 9 bases and 0 bases, with 13 bases remaining between them.

The J gene is TRBJ2-4, the V gene TRBV15; 7 positions agree with TRBD1. CDR3 length: 14 residues. The trim removed 0 bases at V and 8 bases at J, leaving 4 bases unmatched. Germline V lookup: CDR1 LNHNV, CDR2 YYDKDF (reference sequence). The CDR3 region has the DNA TGTGCCACCAGCAGAGATAAGACAGGGTACATTCAGTACTTC. Translating it yields CATSRDKTGYIQYF.

The chain carries TRBV11-2 and TRBJ2-1; 10 bases are shared with TRBD1. The V and J ends lost 5 bases and 4 bases, in that order; junction bases with no gene match: 5. CDR3 length: 15 residues. Per the germline V gene, CDR1 is SGHAT and CDR2 is FQNNGV. Written as DNA, the CDR3 is TGTGCCAGCAGCCCGGGACAGGGGTTATACAATGAGCAGTTCTTC. It encodes CASSPGQGLYNEQFF.

V usage is TRBV3-1 (or the pseudogene TRBV3-2) and J usage is TRBJ2-1, with D perhaps TRBD2 (7 bases). V lost 1 base to trimming and J lost 6 bases, with 16 bases between them. Looked up from germline, CDR1 is LGHDT and CDR2 is YNNKEL (reference sequence). The CDR3 sequence is 16 residues long. CDR3 in amino acids: CASSQVSRGGGNEQFF. CDR3 DNA: TGTGCCAGCAGCCAAGTAAGTAGGGGAGGGGGCAATGAGCAGTTCTTC.

V and J are TRBV7-6 and TRBJ2-1; 8 bases are shared with TRBD2. This CDR3 region has 16 residues. V dropped 6 bases and J dropped 3; count of bases not matched to a gene: 10. Germline CDR1 reads SGHVS; CDR2 reads FNYEAQ. CDR3 bases: TGTGCCAGCAGTCCAGAGGCGGGAGGAATCTACAATGAGCAGTTCTTC. This sequence encodes CASSPEAGGIYNEQFF. Full variable domain (outside the CDR3, taken from reference TRBV7-6 and TRBJ2-1): GAGVSQSPRYKVTKRGQDVALRCDPISGHVSLYWYRQALGQGPEFLTYFNYEAQQDKSGLPNDRFSAERPEGSISTLTIQRTEQRDSAMYRCASSPEAGGIYNEQFFGPGTRLTVL.

This chain uses TRBV5-4 with TRBJ1-1, with D unresolved. Trimming pared 4 bases from V and 5 bases from J, leaving 9 bases between. The CDR3 consists of 12 residues. Germline CDR1 is SGHNT and CDR2 is YYREEE (reference sequence). CDR3 residues: CASSLRETEAFF. The CDR3 bases are TGTGCCAGCAGCCTGAGGGAAACTGAAGCTTTCTTT.

The chain links TRBV2 to TRBJ1-2; 8 bases align to TRBD1. V gave up 3 bases and J gave up 2 bases; unmatched junction bases: 5. This CDR3 comprises 15 residues. CDR1 and CDR2 (germline): SNHLY, FYNNEI. The CDR3 is CASSDPGQGNYGYTF. CDR3 DNA sequence: TGTGCCAGCAGTGATCCTGGACAGGGAAACTATGGCTACACCTTC.

This clone was seen only once. This chain joins TRBV15 and TRBJ1-2, with D perhaps matching TRBD1 (5 bases). The CDR3 has 16 residues. V was trimmed by 1 base and J by 4 bases, leaving 16 bases between them. The germline V gene has CDR1 LNHNV and CDR2 YYDKDF (reference sequence). CDR3 bases: TGTGCCACCAGCAGAGTAGGCGAGGACAACAGCTATGGCTACACCTTC. Its translation is CATSRVGEDNSYGYTF.

The chain is built from TRBV4-1 and TRBJ1-2, with a possible D match to TRBD1 (6 bases). V lost 5 bases to trimming and J lost 1 base, with 11 bases between them. CDR1 and CDR2 from the germline V gene are MGHRA and YSYEKL. This CDR3 has 14 amino acids. The CDR3 sequence is CASSGRGINYGYTF. The CDR3 DNA follows: TGCGCCAGCAGCGGCAGGGGAATTAACTATGGCTACACCTTC.

This sequence joins TRBV12-3 or TRBV12-4 and TRBJ2-3; TRBD2 is a possible D gene (6 bases). V lost 10 bases, J lost 0 bases, and 11 bases lay in between. The CDR3 length is 13 residues. CDR3 region: CANSGSSTDTQYF. As DNA, the CDR3 is TGTGCCAACAGCGGGTCTAGCACAGATACGCAGTATTTT.

The rearrangement uses TRBV3-1 (or the pseudogene TRBV3-2) and TRBJ1-3; D is ambiguous. This CDR3 region has 16 residues. Trimming took 0 bases from V and 0 from J, leaving 9 bases between them. CDR1 and CDR2 from the germline V gene are LGHDT and YNNKEL (reference sequence). The DNA for the CDR3 is TGTGCCAGCAGCCAAGATGGGCCCCTCTCTGGAAACACCATATATTTT. This codes for CASSQDGPLSGNTIYF.

This chain joins TRBV30 and TRBJ1-6, with 7 positions matching TRBD1. CDR3 length: 15 residues. V shed 5 bases, J shed 8 bases, and the junction held 12 bases outside the gene matches. CDR1 is GTSNPN and CDR2 is SVGIG in the germline V gene (reference sequence). The CDR3 DNA reads TGTGCCTGGGAAACTATGACAGGGCATCATTCACCCCTCCACTTT. This encodes CAWETMTGHHSPLHF.

This clone has more than one count but fewer than ten. The chain recombines TRBV7-9 with TRBJ2-1; 10 bases are shared with TRBD1. From germline, CDR1 is SEHNR and CDR2 FQNEAQ (reference sequence). This CDR3 contains 16 residues. V lost 5 bases to trimming and J lost 5 bases; unmatched junction nucleotides: 9. Here the CDR3 reads CASSLRTGGLDNEQFF. The DNA of the CDR3 is TGTGCCAGCAGCCTCAGGACAGGGGGATTGGACAATGAGCAGTTCTTC.

This clone was detected once. The chain joins TRBV19 to TRBJ1-1, with a tentative D call TRBD1 (6 bases). Deletions cut 4 bases from V and 0 bases from J, with 18 bases between. This CDR3 is 17 amino acids long. Germline V CDR1 and CDR2: LNHDA, SQIVND (reference sequence). CDR3 in amino acids: CASSKAGTHGMNTEAFF. CDR3 in DNA: TGTGCCAGTAGTAAAGCCGGGACACATGGCATGAACACTGAAGCTTTCTTT.